This is a list of T cell receptor beta chains from one sample in a study of T cells in Graves' hyperthyroidism and ophthalmopathy. MiXCR was run by TCRdb on the multiplex PCR reads, yielding one entry per CDR3 protein. The repertoire holds roughly 510,000 distinct CDR3 sequences, less than 25% seen once, with 26% in the top ten. The sequencing input was blood. These TCRs come from a man younger than 35 with Graves' hyperthyroidism. Each CDR3 is given with its conserved first and last residue. The D gene is left open where the match is weak. Clone size is shown for a subset of rows, as once, few, many or a class of expanded clone.

>few|TRBJ2-3|TRBV12-3/TRBV12-4|TRBD2
CASSFLPGGSTDTQYF
TGTGCCAGCAGTTTCCTTCCGGGGGGTTCGACAGATACGCAGTATTTT
>many|TRBJ1-2|TRBV19|.
CASLWGNYGYTF
TGTGCCAGCCTGTGGGGGAACTATGGCTACACCTTC
>.|TRBJ2-7|TRBV12-3/TRBV12-4|TRBD2
CASSSTAGGHQGEQYF
TGTGCCAGCAGTTCTACAGCGGGAGGGCACCAGGGAGAGCAGTACTTC
>many|TRBJ1-1|TRBV6-5|TRBD1
CASRRGTGGGTEAFF
TGTGCCAGCAGACGGGGGACAGGGGGGGGCACTGAAGCTTTCTTT
>.|TRBJ1-1|TRBV5-1|TRBD1
CASSRTGSNTEAFF
TGCGCCAGCAGCCGGACAGGGAGTAACACTGAAGCTTTCTTT
>many|TRBJ2-2|TRBV11-2|TRBD1
CASSLRDRGRTAGELFF
TGTGCCAGCAGCTTAAGGGACAGGGGGCGCACGGCCGGGGAGCTGTTTTTT
>.|TRBJ2-7|TRBV2|.
CASSGPVSEQYF
TGTGCCAGCAGTGGGCCGGTGAGCGAGCAGTACTTC
>few|TRBJ2-5|TRBV15|TRBD2
CATSRDTSGAIGYQETQYF
TGTGCCACCAGCAGAGATACTAGCGGGGCAATTGGGTACCAAGAGACCCAGTACTTC
>many|TRBJ1-2|TRBV2|.
CASRAGTFYGYTF
TGTGCCAGCAGGGCCGGGACATTCTATGGCTACACCTTC
>many|TRBJ2-2|TRBV6-5|TRBD2
CASSYSIGAGGGGELFF
TGTGCCAGCAGTTACTCGATCGGCGCGGGGGGCGGCGGGGAGCTGTTTTTT
>many|TRBJ1-1|TRBV28|.
CASSFRGYTEAFF
TGTGCCAGCAGTTTCCGGGGGTACACTGAAGCTTTCTTT
>.|TRBJ1-6|TRBV28|TRBD1
CASSPTLGAGGSNSPLHF
TGTGCCAGCAGTCCAACCCTCGGGGCAGGGGGCTCTAATTCACCCCTCCACTTT
>few|TRBJ2-4|TRBV4-2|.
CASSQGRGGIQYF
TGTGCCAGCAGCCAAGGCAGGGGTGGCATTCAGTACTTC
>many|TRBJ2-5|TRBV11-2|.
CASSLVEGWGAGGKTQYF
TGTGCCAGCAGCTTAGTGGAAGGGTGGGGCGCTGGTGGAAAGACCCAGTACTTC
>.|TRBJ2-7|TRBV27|TRBD2
CASSFLGLAGTSFFEQYF
TGTGCCAGCAGTTTCCTAGGACTAGCGGGGACCAGCTTCTTCGAGCAGTACTTC
>many|TRBJ1-1|TRBV20-1|.
CSASPGNTEAFF
TGCAGTGCTAGTCCTGGGAACACTGAAGCTTTCTTT
>many|TRBJ1-5|TRBV28|.
CASSVYRNQPQHF
TGTGCCAGCAGTGTCTACAGGAATCAGCCCCAGCATTTT
>many|TRBJ2-5|TRBV20-1|TRBD1
CSAMGQIIYQETQYF
TGCAGTGCAATGGGACAGATTATATACCAAGAGACCCAGTACTTC
>.|TRBJ2-5|TRBV28|.
CASRTTREGETQYF
TGTGCCAGCAGAACCACTAGAGAGGGCGAGACCCAGTACTTC
>.|TRBJ2-7|TRBV27|TRBD2
CAGSLRTSGSTYEQYF
TGTGCCGGCAGTTTAAGGACTAGCGGGTCTACCTACGAGCAGTACTTC
>many|TRBJ2-7|TRBV6-2/TRBV6-3|TRBD2
CASSSTTSGGPSNLYEQYF
TGTGCCAGCAGTTCCACGACTAGCGGGGGGCCTTCGAACCTCTACGAGCAGTACTTC
>many|TRBJ1-1|TRBV27|.
CASSDSGFALNTEAFF
TGTGCCAGCAGCGACTCCGGGTTCGCCTTGAACACTGAAGCTTTCTTT
>few|TRBJ1-3|TRBV6-1|.
CASAAGIIGNTIYF
TGTGCCAGTGCTGCCGGGATCATTGGAAACACCATATATTTT
>many|TRBJ2-7|TRBV28|.
CASSFWAQSYEQYF
TGTGCCAGCAGTTTTTGGGCCCAATCCTACGAGCAGTACTTC
>many|TRBJ1-2|TRBV11-2|TRBD1
CASSSRGKTGLEGYTF
TGTGCCAGCAGCTCGAGGGGAAAGACAGGGTTAGAAGGCTACACCTTC
>.|TRBJ1-5|TRBV12-3/TRBV12-4|.
CASSIDGELSPQHF
TGTGCCAGCAGTATAGACGGGGAGCTTTCGCCCCAGCATTTT
>.|TRBJ2-5|TRBV20-1|.
CSARAPYEETQYF
TGCAGTGCTAGGGCCCCTTACGAAGAGACCCAGTACTTC
>many|TRBJ1-5|TRBV28|.
CASSSFREVMSNQPQHF
TGTGCCAGCAGTTCTTTTAGGGAGGTAATGAGCAATCAGCCCCAGCATTTT
>.|TRBJ2-4|TRBV6-4|.
CASSDSSLVNIKYF
TGTGCCAGCAGTGACTCCTCACTAGTAAACATTAAGTACTTC
>many|TRBJ1-2|TRBV10-3|TRBD1
CAISGTGYGYTF
TGTGCCATCAGTGGGACAGGGTATGGCTACACCTTC
>few|TRBJ1-5|TRBV10-3|.
CAINQQGPGSNQPQHF
TGTGCCATCAATCAACAGGGCCCGGGGAGCAATCAGCCCCAGCATTTT
>few|TRBJ1-1|TRBV11-3|TRBD1
CASTDRDNTEAFF
TGTGCCAGCACGGACAGGGATAACACTGAAGCTTTCTTT
>.|TRBJ1-5|TRBV6-2/TRBV6-3|.
CASSPVGLLGGRGRQPQHF
TGTGCCAGCAGCCCGGTCGGTTTACTGGGGGGCAGGGGAAGGCAGCCCCAGCATTTT
>many|TRBJ2-7|TRBV11-3|TRBD1
CASSSAGQGNEQYF
TGTGCCAGCAGCTCCGCCGGACAGGGGAACGAGCAGTACTTC
>many|TRBJ2-7|TRBV28|.
CASSSSSDGTASEQYF
TGTGCCAGCAGCTCCTCCTCGGACGGAACCGCCTCCGAGCAGTACTTC
>many|TRBJ1-3|TRBV28|.
CASSRWRASSGNTIYF
TGTGCCAGCAGCCGATGGCGTGCCAGCTCTGGAAACACCATATATTTT
>few|TRBJ1-2|TRBV20-1|TRBD1
CSARTDRGRDGYTF
TGCAGTGCTAGGACCGACAGGGGGCGGGATGGCTACACCTTC
>many|TRBJ1-1|TRBV28|.
CASRTLRDTEAFF
TGTGCCAGCCGGACCCTCAGGGACACTGAAGCTTTCTTT
>many|TRBJ1-2|TRBV11-2|TRBD1
CASSLDVGTGHGYTF
TGTGCCAGCAGCTTAGATGTGGGGACAGGGCATGGCTACACCTTC
>many|TRBJ1-1|TRBV11-2|.
CASSLHDSGWNTEAFF
TGTGCCAGCAGCTTACATGACAGCGGTTGGAACACTGAAGCTTTCTTT
>many|TRBJ1-2|TRBV12-3/TRBV12-4|TRBD1
CASSPGTANGYTF
TGTGCCAGCAGTCCGGGGACAGCTAATGGCTACACCTTC
>.|TRBJ2-2|TRBV4-1|.
CASSHPWGAGELFF
TGCGCCAGCAGCCACCCGTGGGGGGCCGGGGAGCTGTTTTTT
>few|TRBJ2-2|TRBV5-1|TRBD2
CASSFPAAGDTGELFF
TGCGCCAGCAGCTTCCCCGCAGCGGGGGACACCGGGGAGCTGTTTTTT
>many|TRBJ1-2|TRBV30|.
CAWSVGVYGYTF
TGTGCCTGGAGTGTGGGTGTATACGGCTACACCTTC